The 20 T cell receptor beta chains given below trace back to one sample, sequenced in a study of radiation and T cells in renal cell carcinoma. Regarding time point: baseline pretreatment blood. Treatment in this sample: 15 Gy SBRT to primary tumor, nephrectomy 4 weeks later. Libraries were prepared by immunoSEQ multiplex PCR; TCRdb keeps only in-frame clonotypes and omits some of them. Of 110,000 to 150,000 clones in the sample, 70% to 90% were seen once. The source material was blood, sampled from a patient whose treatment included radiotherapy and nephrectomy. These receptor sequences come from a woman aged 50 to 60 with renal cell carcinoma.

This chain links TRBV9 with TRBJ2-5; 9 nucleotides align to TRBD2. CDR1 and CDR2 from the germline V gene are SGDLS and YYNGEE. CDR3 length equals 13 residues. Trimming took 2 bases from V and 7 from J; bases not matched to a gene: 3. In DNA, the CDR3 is TGTGCCAGCAGCGTTAGCGGGGGCGGGACCCAGTACTTC. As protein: CASSVSGGGTQYF.

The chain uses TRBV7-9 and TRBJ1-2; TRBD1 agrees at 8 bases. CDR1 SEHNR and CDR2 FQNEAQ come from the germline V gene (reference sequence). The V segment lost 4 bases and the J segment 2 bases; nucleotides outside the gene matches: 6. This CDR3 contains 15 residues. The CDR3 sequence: CASSSPDRANYGYTF. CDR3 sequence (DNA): TGTGCCAGCAGCTCTCCGGACAGGGCAAACTATGGCTACACCTTC.

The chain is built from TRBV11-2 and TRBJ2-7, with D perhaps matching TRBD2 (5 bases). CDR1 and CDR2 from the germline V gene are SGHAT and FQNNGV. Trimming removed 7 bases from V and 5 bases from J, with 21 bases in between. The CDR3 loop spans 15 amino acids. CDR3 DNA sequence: TGTGCCAGCACCCGGACTGGACTCAACCCCCACGAGCAGTACTTC. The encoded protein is CASTRTGLNPHEQYF.

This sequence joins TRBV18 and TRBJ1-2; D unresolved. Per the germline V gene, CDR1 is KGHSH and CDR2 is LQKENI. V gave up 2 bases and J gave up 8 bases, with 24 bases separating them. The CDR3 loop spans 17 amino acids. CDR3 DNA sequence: TGTGCCAGCTCACCAAGGTTGGGAGACGCGCCCCGTGGAGGCTACACCTTC. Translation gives CASSPRLGDAPRGGYTF.

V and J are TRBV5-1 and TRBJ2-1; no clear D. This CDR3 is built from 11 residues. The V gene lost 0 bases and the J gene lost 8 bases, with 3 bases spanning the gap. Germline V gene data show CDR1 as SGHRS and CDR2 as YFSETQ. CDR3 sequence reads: CASSLGHEQFF. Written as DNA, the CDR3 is TGCGCCAGCAGCTTGGGTCATGAGCAGTTCTTC.

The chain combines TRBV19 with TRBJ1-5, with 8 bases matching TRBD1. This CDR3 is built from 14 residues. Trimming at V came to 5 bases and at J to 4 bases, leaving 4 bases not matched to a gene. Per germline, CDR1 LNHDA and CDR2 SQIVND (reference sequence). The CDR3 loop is CASSPHRGNQPQHF. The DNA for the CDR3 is TGTGCCAGTAGTCCCCACAGGGGGAATCAGCCCCAGCATTTT.

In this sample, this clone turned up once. In DNA, the CDR3 is TGTGCCAGCAGCTTGGACAGGGTTAGCTCCTACGAGCAGTACTTC. It specifies CASSLDRVSSYEQYF. The rearrangement links TRBV5-4 to TRBJ2-7; weak D call: TRBD1 (6 bases). There are 15 residues in the CDR3. The V gene lost 0 bases and the J gene lost 0 bases, with 10 bases spanning the gap. From germline, CDR1 is SGHNT and CDR2 YYREEE (reference sequence).

The CDR3 DNA sequence: TGTGCCAGCAGCTCCCGGGATCAAGAGACCCAGTACTTC. Amino acid sequence: CASSSRDQETQYF. The chain has TRBV5-4 and TRBJ2-5; D might be TRBD2 (5 bases). The V end was cut by 3 bases, the J end by 2 bases, with 8 bases between. Germline loops: CDR1 SGHNT, CDR2 YYREEE (reference sequence). CDR3 size: 13 residues.

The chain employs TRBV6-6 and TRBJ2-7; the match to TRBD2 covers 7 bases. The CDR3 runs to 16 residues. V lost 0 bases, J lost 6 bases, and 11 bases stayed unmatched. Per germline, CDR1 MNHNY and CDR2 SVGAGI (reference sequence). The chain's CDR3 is CASSYSSGGGPFEQYF. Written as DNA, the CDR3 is TGTGCCAGCAGTTACTCGTCGGGCGGGGGACCCTTCGAGCAGTACTTC.

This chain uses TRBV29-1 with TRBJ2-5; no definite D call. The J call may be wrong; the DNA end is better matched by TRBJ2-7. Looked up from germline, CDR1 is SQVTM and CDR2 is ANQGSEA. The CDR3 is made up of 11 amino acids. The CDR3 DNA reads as TGCAGCGCCAGGCATGCGTACGAGCAGTACTTC. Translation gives CSARHAYEQYF.

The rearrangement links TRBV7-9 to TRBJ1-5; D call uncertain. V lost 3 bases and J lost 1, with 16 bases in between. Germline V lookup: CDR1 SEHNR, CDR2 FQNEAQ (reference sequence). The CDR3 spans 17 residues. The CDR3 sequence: CASSFSHGPGSNQPQHF. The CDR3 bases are TGTGCCAGCAGCTTTTCCCACGGGCCTGGAAGCAATCAGCCCCAGCATTTT.

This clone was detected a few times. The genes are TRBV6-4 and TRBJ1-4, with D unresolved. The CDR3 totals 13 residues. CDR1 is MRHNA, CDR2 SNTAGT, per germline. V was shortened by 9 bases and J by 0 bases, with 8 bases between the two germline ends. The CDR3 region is CASVGATNEKLFF. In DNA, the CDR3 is TGTGCCAGTGTGGGAGCAACTAATGAAAAACTGTTTTTT.

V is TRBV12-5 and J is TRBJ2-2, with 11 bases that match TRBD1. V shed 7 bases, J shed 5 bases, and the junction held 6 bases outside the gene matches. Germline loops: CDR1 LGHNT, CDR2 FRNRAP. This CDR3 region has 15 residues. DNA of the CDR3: TGTGCTAGTGCCGGGGACAGGGGGGGGACCGGGGAGCTGTTTTTT. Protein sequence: CASAGDRGGTGELFF.

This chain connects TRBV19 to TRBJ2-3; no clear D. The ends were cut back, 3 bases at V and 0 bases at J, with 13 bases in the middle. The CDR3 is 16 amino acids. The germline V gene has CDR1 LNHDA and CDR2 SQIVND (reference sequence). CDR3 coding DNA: TGTGCCAGTAGTATTTATCTGAGTGGGAGCACAGATACGCAGTATTTT. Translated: CASSIYLSGSTDTQYF.

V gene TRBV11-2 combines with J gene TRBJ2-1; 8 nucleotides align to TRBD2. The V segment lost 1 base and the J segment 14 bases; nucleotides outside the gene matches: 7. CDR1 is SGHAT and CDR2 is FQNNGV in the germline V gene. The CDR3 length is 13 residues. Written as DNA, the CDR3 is TGTGCCAGCAGCTTAGGGAGACTAGCGCCTGAGTTCTTC. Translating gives CASSLGRLAPEFF.

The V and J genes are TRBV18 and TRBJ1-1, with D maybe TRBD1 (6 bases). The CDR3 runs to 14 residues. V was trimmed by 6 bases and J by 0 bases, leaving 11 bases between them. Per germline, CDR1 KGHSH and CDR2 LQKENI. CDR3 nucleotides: TGTGCCAGCTCGCAGGGGATGATGAACACTGAAGCTTTCTTT. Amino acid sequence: CASSQGMMNTEAFF.

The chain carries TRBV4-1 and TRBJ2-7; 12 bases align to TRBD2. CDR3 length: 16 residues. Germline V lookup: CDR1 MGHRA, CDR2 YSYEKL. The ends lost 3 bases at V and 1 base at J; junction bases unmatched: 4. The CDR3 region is CASSHRTSGESYEQYF. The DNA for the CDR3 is TGCGCCAGCAGCCACCGGACTAGCGGGGAGTCCTACGAGCAGTACTTC.

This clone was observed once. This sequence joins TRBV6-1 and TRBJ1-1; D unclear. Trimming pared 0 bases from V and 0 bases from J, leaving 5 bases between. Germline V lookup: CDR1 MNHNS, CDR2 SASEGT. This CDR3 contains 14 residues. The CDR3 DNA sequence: TGTGCCAGCAGTGAAGCGATGATGAACACTGAAGCTTTCTTT. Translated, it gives CASSEAMMNTEAFF.

CDR3: CASSLGGGARYEQYF. The CDR3 nucleotides are TGTGCCAGCAGCTTGGGCGGGGGGGCGAGATACGAGCAGTACTTC. The rearrangement joins TRBV5-4 to TRBJ2-7; 9 bases map to TRBD2. Looked up from germline, CDR1 is SGHNT and CDR2 is YYREEE (reference sequence). The V and J ends lost 0 bases and 4 bases, in that order; junction bases with no gene match: 5. The CDR3 sequence is 15 residues long.

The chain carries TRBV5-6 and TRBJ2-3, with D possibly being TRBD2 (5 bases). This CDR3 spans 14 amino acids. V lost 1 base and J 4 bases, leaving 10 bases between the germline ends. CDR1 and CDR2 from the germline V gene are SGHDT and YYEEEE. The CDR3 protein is CASSLPGGSDTQYF. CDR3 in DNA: TGTGCCAGCAGCTTGCCGGGCGGGTCAGATACGCAGTATTTT. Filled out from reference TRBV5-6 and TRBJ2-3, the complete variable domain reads DAGVTQSPTHLIKTRGQQVTLRCSPKSGHDTVSWYQQALGQGPQFIFQYYEEEERQRGNFPDRFSGHQFPNYSSELNVNALLLGDSALYLCASSLPGGSDTQYFGPGTRLTVL.